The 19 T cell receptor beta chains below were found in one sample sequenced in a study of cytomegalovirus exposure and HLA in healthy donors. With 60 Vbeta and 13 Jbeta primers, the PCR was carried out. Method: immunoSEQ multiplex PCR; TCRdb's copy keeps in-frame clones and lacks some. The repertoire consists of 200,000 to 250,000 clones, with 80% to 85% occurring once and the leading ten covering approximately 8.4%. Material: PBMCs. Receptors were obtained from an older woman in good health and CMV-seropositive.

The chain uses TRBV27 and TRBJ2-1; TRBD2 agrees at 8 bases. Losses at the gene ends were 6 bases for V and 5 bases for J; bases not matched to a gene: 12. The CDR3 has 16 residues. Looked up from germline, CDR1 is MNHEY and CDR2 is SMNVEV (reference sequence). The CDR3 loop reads CASRSSGTRANNEQFF. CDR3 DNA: TGTGCCAGCAGATCATCCGGGACTAGGGCTAACAATGAGCAGTTCTTC.

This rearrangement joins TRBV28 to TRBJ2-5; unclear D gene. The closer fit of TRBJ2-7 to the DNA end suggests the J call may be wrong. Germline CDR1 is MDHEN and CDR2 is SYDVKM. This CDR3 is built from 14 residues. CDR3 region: CASSFVARTYEQYF. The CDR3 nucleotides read TGTGCCAGCAGTTTTGTAGCTCGAACCTACGAGCAGTACTTC.

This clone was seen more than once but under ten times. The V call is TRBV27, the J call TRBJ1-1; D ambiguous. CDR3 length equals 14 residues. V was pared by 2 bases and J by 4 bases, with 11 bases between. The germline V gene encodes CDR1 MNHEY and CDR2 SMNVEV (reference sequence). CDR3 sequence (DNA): TGTGCCAGCAGTTTACAGCGAATGGGCACTGAAGCTTTCTTT. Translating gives CASSLQRMGTEAFF.

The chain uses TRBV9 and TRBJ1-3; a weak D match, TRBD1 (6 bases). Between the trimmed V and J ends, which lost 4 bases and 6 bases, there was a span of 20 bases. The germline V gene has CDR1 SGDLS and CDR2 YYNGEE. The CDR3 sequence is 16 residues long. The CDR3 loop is CASSFRPGEAVNTIYF. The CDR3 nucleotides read TGTGCCAGCAGCTTCCGGCCAGGGGAAGCGGTAAACACCATATATTTT.

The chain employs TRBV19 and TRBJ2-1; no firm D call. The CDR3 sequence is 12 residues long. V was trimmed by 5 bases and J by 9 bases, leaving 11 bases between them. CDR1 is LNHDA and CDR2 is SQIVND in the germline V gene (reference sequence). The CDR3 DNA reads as TGTGCCAGTAGTCCCCTAGGCATTGAGCAGTTCTTC. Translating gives CASSPLGIEQFF.

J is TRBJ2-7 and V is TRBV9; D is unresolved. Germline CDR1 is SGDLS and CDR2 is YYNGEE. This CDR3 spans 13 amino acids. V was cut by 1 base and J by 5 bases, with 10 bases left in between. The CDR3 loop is CASSVLVRDEQYF. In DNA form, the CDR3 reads TGTGCCAGCAGCGTACTAGTTCGGGACGAGCAGTACTTC.

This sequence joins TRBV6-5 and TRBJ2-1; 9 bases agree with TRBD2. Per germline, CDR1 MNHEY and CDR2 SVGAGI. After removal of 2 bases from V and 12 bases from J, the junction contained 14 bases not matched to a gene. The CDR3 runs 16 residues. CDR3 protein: CASSYAGGAQFVGQFF. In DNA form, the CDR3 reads TGTGCCAGCAGTTACGCGGGAGGGGCCCAGTTTGTGGGGCAGTTCTTC.

The CDR3 loop reads CASSFVAGTTDTQYF. Here the CDR3 DNA reads TGTGCCAGCAGCTTTGTAGCGGGCACCACAGATACGCAGTATTTT. This rearrangement joins TRBV5-4 to TRBJ2-3; 7 nucleotides line up with TRBD2. Trimming at V came to 2 bases and at J to 2 bases, leaving 5 bases not matched to a gene. CDR1 and CDR2 (germline): SGHNT, YYREEE (reference sequence). The CDR3 loop spans 15 amino acids.

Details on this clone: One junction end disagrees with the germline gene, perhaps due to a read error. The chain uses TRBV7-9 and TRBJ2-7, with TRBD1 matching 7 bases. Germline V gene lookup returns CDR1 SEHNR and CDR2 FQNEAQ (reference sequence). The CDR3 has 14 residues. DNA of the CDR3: TGTTCCAGCAGCTACGACAGGGCTTCCTACGAGCAGTACTTC. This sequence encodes CSSSYDRASYEQYF. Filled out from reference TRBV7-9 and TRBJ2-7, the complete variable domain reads DTGVSQNPRHKITKRGQNVTFRCDPISEHNRLYWYRQTLGQGPEFLTYFQNEAQLEKSRLLSDRFSAERPKGSFSTLEIQRTEQGDSAMYLCSSSYDRASYEQYFGPGTRLTVT.

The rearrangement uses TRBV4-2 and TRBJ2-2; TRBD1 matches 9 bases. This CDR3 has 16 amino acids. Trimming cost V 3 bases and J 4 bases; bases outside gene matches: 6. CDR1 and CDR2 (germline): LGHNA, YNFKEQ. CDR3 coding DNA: TGTGCCAGCAGCCAGCTAACGGGACAGGGCACCGGGGAGCTGTTTTTT. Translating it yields CASSQLTGQGTGELFF.

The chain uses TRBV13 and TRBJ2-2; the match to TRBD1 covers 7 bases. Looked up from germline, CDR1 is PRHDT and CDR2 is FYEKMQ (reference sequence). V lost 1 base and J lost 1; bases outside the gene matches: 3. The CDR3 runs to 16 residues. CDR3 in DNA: TGTGCCAGCAGCTTAGCAGGGACAGTGAACACCGGGGAGCTGTTTTTT. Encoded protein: CASSLAGTVNTGELFF.

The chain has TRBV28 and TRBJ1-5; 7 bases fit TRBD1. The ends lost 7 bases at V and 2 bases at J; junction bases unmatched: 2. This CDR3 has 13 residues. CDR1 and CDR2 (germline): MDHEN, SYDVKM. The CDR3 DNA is TGTGCCAGCAATGACAGGGGCAATCAGCCCCAGCATTTT. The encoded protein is CASNDRGNQPQHF.

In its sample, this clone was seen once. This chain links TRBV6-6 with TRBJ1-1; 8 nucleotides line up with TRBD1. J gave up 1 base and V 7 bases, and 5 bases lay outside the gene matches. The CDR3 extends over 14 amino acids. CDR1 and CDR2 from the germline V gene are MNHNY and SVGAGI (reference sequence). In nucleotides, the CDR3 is TGTGCCAGCATTACGCAGGGGGCGAACACTGAAGCTTTCTTT. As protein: CASITQGANTEAFF.

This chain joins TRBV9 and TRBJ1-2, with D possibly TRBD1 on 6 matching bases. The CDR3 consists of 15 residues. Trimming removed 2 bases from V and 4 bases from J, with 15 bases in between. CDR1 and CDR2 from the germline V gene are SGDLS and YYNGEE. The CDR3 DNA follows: TGTGCCAGCAGCGTTGCAATCGGGACACCCTATGGCTACACCTTC. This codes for CASSVAIGTPYGYTF.

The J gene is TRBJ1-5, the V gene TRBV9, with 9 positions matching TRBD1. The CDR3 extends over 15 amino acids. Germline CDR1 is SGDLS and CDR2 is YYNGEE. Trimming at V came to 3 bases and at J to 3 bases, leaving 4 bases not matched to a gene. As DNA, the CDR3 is TGTGCCAGCAGCGCCCGGACAGGGGTCAATCAGCCCCAGCATTTT. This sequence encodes CASSARTGVNQPQHF.

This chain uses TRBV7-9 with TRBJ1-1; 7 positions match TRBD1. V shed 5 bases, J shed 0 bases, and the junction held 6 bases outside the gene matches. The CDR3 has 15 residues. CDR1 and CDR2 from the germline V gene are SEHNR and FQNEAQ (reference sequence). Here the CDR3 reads CASSPSTGMNTEAFF. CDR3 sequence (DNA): TGTGCCAGCAGCCCCTCGACAGGGATGAACACTGAAGCTTTCTTT. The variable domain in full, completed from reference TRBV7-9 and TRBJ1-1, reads DTGVSQNPRHKITKRGQNVTFRCDPISEHNRLYWYRQTLGQGPEFLTYFQNEAQLEKSRLLSDRFSAERPKGSFSTLEIQRTEQGDSAMYLCASSPSTGMNTEAFFGQGTRLTVV.

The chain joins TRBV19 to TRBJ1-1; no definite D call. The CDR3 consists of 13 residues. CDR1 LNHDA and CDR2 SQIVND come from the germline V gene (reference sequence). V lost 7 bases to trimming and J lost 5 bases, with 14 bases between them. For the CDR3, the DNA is TGTGCCAGTACCCTGGCGGGGAGGACTGAAGCTTTCTTT. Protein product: CASTLAGRTEAFF.

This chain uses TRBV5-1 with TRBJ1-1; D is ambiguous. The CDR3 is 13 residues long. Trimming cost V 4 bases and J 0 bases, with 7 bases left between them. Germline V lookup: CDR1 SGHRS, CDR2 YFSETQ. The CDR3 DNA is TGCGCCAGCAGCGACACAGTGAACACTGAAGCTTTCTTT. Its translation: CASSDTVNTEAFF.

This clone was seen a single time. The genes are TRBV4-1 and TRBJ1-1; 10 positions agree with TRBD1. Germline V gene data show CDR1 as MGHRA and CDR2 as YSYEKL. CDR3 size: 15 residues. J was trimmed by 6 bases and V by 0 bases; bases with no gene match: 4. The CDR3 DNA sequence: TGCGCCAGCAGCCAAGAACAGACAGGGGGCTCTGAAGCTTTCTTT. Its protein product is CASSQEQTGGSEAFF.